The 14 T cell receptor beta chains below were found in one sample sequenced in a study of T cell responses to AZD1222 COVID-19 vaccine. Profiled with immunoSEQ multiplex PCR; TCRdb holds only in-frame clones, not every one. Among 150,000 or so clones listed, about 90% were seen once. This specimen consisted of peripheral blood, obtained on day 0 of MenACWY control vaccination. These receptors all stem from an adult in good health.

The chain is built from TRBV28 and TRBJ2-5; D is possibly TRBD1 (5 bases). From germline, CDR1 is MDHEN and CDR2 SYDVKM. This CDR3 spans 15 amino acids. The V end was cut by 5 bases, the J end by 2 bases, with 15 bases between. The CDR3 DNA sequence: TGTGCCAGCAGTGGGGCTGGGCTGGGGCAAGAGACCCAGTACTTC. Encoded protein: CASSGAGLGQETQYF.

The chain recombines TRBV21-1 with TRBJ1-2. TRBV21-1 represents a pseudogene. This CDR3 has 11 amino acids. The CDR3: CASFRTCGYTF. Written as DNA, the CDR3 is TGTGCCAGCTTTCGGACGTGCGGCTACACCTTC.

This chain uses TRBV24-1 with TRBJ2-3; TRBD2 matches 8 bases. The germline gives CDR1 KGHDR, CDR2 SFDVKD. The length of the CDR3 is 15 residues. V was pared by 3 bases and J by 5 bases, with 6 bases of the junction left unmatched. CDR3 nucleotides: TGTGCCACCAGTGATCCCCGGACTAGCTTAGATACGCAGTATTTT. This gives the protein CATSDPRTSLDTQYF.

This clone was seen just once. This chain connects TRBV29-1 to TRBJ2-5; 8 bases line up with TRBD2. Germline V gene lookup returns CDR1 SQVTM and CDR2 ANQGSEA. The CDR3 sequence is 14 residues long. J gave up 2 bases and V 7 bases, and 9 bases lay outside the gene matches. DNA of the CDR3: TGCAGCGCCTGTACCGGGGGGGGGCAAGAGACCCAGTACTTC. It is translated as CSACTGGGQETQYF.

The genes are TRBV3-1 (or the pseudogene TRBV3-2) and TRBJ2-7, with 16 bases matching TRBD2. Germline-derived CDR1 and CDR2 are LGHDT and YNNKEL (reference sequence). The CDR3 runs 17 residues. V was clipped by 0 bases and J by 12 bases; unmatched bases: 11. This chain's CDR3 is CASSQDGPGLAGGKGYF. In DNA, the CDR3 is TGTGCCAGCAGCCAAGACGGCCCGGGACTAGCGGGAGGGAAGGGGTACTTC.

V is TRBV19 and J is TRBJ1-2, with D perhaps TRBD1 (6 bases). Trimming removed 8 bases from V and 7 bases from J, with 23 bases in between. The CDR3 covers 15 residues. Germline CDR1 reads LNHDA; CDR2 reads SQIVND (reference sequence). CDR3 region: CASGNPGARGSGYTF. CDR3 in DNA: TGTGCCAGTGGCAACCCCGGGGCCAGGGGAAGTGGCTACACCTTC.

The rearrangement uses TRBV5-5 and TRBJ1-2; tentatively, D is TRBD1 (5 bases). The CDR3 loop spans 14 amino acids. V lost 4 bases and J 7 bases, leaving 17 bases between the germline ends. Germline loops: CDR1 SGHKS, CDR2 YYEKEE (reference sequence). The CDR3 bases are TGTGCCAGCAGCGAGGACATCGGGGATCGTGGCTACACCTTC. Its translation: CASSEDIGDRGYTF.

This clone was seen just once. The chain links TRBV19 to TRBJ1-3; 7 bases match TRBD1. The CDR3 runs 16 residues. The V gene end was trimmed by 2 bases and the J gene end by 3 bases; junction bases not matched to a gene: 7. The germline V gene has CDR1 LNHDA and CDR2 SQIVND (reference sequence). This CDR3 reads CASSIKTGPLGNTIYF. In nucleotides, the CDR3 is TGTGCCAGTAGTATAAAGACAGGGCCTCTTGGAAACACCATATATTTT.

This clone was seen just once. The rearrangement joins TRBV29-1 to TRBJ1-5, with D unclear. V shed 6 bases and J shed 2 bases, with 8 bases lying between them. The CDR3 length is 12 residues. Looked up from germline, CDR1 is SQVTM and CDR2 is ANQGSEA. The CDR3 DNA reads TGCAGCGTGACCTACGGCAATCAGCCCCAGCATTTT. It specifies CSVTYGNQPQHF. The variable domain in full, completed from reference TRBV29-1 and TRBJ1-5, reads SAVISQKPSRDICQRGTSLTIQCQVDSQVTMMFWYRQQPGQSLTLIATANQGSEATYESGFVIDKFPISRPNLTFSTLTVSNMSPEDSSIYLCSVTYGNQPQHFGDGTRLSIL.

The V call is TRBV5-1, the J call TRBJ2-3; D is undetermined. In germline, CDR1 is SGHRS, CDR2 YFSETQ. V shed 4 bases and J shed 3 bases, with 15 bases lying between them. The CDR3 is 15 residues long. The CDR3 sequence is CASSLITLGTDTQYF. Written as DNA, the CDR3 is TGCGCCAGCAGCCTCATAACCCTGGGGACAGATACGCAGTATTTT. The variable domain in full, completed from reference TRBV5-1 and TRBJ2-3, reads KAGVTQTPRYLIKTRGQQVTLSCSPISGHRSVSWYQQTPGQGLQFLFEYFSETQRNKGNFPGRFSGRQFSNSRSEMNVSTLELGDSALYLCASSLITLGTDTQYFGPGTRLTVL.

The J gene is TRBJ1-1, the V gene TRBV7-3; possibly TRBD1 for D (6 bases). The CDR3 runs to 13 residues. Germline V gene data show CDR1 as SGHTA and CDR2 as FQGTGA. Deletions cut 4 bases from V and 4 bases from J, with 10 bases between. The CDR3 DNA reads TGTGCCAGCAGCTCACAGGGAGGCACTGAAGCTTTCTTT. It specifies CASSSQGGTEAFF.

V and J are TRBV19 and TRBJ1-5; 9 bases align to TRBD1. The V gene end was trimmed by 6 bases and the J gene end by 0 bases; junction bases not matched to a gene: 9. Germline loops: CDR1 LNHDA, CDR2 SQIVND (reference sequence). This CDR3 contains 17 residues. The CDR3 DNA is TGTGCCAGTAGCCCGGACAGGGGATACTATAGCAATCAGCCCCAGCATTTT. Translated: CASSPDRGYYSNQPQHF.

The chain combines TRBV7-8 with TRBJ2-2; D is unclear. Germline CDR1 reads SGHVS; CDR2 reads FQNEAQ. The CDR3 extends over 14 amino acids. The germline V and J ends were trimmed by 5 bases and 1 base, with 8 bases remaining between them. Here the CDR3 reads CASSGWGNTGELFF. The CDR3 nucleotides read TGTGCCAGCAGCGGATGGGGGAACACCGGGGAGCTGTTTTTT.

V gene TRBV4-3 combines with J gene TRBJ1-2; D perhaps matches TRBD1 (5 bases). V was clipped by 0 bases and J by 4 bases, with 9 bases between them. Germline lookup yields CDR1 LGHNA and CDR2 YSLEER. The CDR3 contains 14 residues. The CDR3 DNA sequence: TGCGCCAGCAGCCAAGAGCAGGGTCCCTATGGCTACACCTTC. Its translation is CASSQEQGPYGYTF.